The clone carrying this TCR beta chain came up a few times. One junction end does not reproduce the germline sequence, and a read error may be involved. These data are taken from a study of blood T cells in healthy people across ages. This CDR3 has 15 amino acids. CDR1 MNHNS and CDR2 SASEGT come from the germline V gene. A second PCR, run for about 7 to 11 cycles, used a sample-barcoded 5' primer plus a J-beta primer mix. TCRdb reprocessed the 5' RACE reads via MiXCR and lists one record per CDR3 protein. The repertoire consists of 600,000 to 800,000 distinct CDR3 sequences, with around 21% occurring once and the leading ten covering under 4%.

The sample was blood. This receptor was obtained from a man in his 70s in good health. The V gene is TRBV6-1, the J gene TRBJ1-4; D is perhaps TRBD1 (6 bases). CDR3 in amino acids: CASSGGGVLSERLFF. CDR3 bases: TGTGCCAGCAGTGGAGGGGGAGTATTAAGTGAAAGACTGTTTTTT.